Sequencing of this T cell receptor (beta chain) was carried out in a study of cytomegalovirus exposure and HLA in healthy donors. The PCR made use of 60 Vbeta and 13 Jbeta primers. TCRdb keeps only in-frame clones here, not all; method: immunoSEQ multiplex PCR. This repertoire comprises roughly 74,000 clones; its ten largest clones make up 6.5% to 9.5%. Germline-derived CDR1 and CDR2 are MNHEY and SVGAGI. The CDR3 has 14 amino acids. On this clone itself: The junction and the germline gene differ at one end; a read error may be behind it.

This TCR derives from a female donor in good health and CMV-seropositive. The chain links TRBV6-5 to TRBJ1-6; D is perhaps TRBD1 (6 bases). Sequencing input: PBMCs. CDR3 loop: CASSYGGPNSALHF. Here the CDR3 DNA reads TGTGCCAGCAGTTACGGGGGCCCAAATTCAGCCCTCCACTTT.